This T cell receptor (beta chain) was identified during a study of response to subunit inactivated influenza vaccine. General study results and limits: Authors suggested few new T cells are recruited by each seasonal influenza vaccination.

A remark on this clonotype: Antigen unknown.

One entry per CDR3 protein results from TCRdb running MiXCR on the RT-PCR reads. The data hold approximately 520,000 distinct CDR3 sequences, with approximately 15% observed a single time. CDR1 and CDR2 (germline): SQVTM, ANQGSEA. The CDR3 is 12 amino acids. V was clipped by 3 bases and J by 9 bases, with 12 bases between them. This clonotype was sampled from a man between 50 and 75 years old who received an inactivated influenza vaccine. The J gene is TRBJ2-1, the V gene TRBV29-1, with no clear D. Sequenced material: CD4+ T cells sorted from PBMCs, taken less than 30 months after vaccination. For the CDR3, the DNA is TGCAGCGTTGACCCAGGATCGAGTGAGCAGTTCTTC. Amino acids: CSVDPGSSEQFF.